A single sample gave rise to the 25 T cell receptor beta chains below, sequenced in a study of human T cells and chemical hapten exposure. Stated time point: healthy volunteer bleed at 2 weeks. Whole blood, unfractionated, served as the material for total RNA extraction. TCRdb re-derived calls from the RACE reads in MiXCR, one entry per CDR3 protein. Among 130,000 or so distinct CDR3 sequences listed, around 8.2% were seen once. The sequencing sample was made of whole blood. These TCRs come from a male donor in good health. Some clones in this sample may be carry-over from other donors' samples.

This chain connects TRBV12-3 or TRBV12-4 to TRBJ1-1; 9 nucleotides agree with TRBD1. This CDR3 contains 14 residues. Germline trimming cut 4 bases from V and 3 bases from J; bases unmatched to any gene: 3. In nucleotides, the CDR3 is TGTGCCAGCAGTTCCAGGACAGGGGACACTGAAGCTTTCTTT. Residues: CASSSRTGDTEAFF.

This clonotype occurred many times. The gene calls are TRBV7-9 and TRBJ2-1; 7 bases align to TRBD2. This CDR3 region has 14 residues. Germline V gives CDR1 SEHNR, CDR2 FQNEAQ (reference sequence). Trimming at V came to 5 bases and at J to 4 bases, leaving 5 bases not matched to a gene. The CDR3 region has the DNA TGTGCCAGCAGCCCCGGGACTACTTACAATGAGCAGTTCTTC. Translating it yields CASSPGTTYNEQFF.

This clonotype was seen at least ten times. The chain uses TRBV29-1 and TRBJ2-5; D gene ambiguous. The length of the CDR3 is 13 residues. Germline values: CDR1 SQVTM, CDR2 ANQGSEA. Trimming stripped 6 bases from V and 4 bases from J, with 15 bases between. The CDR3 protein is CSVPKSWGETQYF. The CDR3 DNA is TGCAGCGTCCCAAAGTCCTGGGGAGAGACCCAGTACTTC.

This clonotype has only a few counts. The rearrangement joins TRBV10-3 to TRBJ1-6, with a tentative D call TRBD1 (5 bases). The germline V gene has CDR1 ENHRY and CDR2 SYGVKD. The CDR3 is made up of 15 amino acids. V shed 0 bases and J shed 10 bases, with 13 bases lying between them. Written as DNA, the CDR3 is TGTGCCATCAGTGAGTCAACGGGGGTGAAGTCACCCCTCCACTTT. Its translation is CAISESTGVKSPLHF.

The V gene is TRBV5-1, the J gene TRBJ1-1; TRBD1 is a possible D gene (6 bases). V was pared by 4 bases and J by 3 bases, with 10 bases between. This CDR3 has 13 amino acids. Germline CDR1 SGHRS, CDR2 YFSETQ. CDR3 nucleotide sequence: TGCGCCAGCAGCCAGGGGTCAGACACTGAAGCTTTCTTT. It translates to CASSQGSDTEAFF.

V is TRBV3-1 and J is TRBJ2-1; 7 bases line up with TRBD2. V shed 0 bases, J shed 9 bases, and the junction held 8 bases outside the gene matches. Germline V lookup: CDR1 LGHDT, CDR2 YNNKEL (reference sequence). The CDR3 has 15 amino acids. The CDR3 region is CASSQEPRLASEQFF. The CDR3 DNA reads TGTGCCAGCAGCCAAGAGCCTAGACTAGCTAGTGAGCAGTTCTTC.

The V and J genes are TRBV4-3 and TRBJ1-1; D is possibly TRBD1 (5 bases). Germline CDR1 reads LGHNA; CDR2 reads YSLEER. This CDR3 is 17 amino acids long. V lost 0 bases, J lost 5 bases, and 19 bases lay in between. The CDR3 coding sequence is TGCGCCAGCAGCCAAGAGGGGTTACGGACTAAGGGGACTGAAGCTTTCTTT. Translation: CASSQEGLRTKGTEAFF.

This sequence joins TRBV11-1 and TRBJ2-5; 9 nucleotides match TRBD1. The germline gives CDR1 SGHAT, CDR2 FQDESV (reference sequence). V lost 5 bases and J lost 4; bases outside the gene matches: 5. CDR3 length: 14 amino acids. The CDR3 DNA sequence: TGTGCCAGCAGCAGACAGGGGGGCGGAGAGACCCAGTACTTC. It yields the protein CASSRQGGGETQYF.

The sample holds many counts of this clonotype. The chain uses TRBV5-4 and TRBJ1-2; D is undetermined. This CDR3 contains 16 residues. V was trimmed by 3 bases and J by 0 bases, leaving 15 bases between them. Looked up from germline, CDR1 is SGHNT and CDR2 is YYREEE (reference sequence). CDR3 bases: TGTGCCAGCAGCTCCCCCCGCATAACAGCTAACTATGGCTACACCTTC. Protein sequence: CASSSPRITANYGYTF.

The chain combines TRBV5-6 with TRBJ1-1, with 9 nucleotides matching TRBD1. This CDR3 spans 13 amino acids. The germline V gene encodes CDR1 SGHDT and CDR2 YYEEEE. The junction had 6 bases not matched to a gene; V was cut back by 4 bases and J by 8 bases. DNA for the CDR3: TGTGCCAGCAGCCCGGACAGGGGAATGGAAGCTTTCTTT. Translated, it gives CASSPDRGMEAFF.

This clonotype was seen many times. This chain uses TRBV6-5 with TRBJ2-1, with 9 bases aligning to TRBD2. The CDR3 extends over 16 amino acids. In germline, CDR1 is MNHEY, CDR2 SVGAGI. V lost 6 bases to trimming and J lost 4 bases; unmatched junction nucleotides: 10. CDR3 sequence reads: CASRGGGRVSYNEQFF. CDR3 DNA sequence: TGTGCCAGCAGGGGAGGCGGGAGGGTGTCTTACAATGAGCAGTTCTTC.

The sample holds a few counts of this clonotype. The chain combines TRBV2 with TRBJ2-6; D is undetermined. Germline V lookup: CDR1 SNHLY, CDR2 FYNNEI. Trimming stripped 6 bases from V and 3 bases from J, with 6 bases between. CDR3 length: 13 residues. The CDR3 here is CASRARGANVLTF. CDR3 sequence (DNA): TGTGCCAGCAGGGCACGTGGGGCCAACGTCCTGACTTTC.

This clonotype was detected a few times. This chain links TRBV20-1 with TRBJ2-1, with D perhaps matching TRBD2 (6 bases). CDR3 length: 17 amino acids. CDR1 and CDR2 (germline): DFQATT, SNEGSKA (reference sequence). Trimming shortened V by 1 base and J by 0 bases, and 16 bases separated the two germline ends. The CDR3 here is CSARGRRDRSSYNEQFF. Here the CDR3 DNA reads TGCAGTGCTAGAGGTAGGCGGGACCGGAGCTCCTACAATGAGCAGTTCTTC.

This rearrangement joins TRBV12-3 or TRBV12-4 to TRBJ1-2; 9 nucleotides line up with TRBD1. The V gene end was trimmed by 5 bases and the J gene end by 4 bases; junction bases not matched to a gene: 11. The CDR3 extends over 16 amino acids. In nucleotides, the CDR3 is TGTGCCAGCAGTCCACCCGGGACAGGGCAACCCTATGGCTACACCTTC. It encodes CASSPPGTGQPYGYTF.

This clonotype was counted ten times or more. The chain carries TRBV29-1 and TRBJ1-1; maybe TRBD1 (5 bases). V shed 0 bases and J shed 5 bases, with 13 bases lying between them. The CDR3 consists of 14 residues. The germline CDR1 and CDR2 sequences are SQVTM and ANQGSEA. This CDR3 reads CSVEDGGGTTEAFF. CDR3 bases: TGCAGCGTTGAAGATGGGGGAGGAACTACTGAAGCTTTCTTT.

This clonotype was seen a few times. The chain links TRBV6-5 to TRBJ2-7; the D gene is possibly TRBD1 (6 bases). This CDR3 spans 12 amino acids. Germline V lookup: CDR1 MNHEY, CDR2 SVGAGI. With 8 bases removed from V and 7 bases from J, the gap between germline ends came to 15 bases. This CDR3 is CASQGPGSEQYF. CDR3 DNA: TGTGCCAGCCAGGGGCCCGGTTCTGAGCAGTACTTC.

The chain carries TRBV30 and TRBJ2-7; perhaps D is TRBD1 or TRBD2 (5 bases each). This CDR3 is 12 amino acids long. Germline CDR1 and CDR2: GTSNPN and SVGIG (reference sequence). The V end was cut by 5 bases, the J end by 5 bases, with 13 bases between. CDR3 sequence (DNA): TGTGCCTGGGGGCCCGGGACCCACGAGCAGTACTTC. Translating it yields CAWGPGTHEQYF.

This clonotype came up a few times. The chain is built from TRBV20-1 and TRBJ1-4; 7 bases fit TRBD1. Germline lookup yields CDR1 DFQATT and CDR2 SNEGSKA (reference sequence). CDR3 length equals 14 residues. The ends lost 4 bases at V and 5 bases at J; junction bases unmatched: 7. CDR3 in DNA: TGCAGTGCTACCGCGGACAGGTGGAATGAAAAACTGTTTTTT. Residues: CSATADRWNEKLFF.

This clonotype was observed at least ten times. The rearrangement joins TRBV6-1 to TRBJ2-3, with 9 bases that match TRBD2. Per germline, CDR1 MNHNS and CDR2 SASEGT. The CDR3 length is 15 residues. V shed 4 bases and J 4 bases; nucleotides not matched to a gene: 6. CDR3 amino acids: CASSGGLAPADTQYF. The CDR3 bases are TGTGCCAGCAGTGGGGGACTAGCTCCTGCAGATACGCAGTATTTT.

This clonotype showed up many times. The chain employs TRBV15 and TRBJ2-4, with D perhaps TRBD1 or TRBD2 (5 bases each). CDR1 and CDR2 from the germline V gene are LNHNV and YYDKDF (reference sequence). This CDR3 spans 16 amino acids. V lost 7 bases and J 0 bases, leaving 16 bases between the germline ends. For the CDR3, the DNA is TGTGCCACCACCGAGGGGCAGGGTCTAGCCAAAAACATTCAGTACTTC. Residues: CATTEGQGLAKNIQYF.

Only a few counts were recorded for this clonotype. Here the CDR3 reads CASSWDLTEAFF. The CDR3 region has the DNA TGTGCCAGCAGCTGGGATCTCACTGAAGCTTTCTTT. This chain links TRBV5-4 with TRBJ1-1; no firm D call. The CDR3 runs to 12 residues. CDR1 SGHNT and CDR2 YYREEE come from the germline V gene (reference sequence). Trimming shortened V by 3 bases and J by 4 bases, and 7 bases separated the two germline ends.

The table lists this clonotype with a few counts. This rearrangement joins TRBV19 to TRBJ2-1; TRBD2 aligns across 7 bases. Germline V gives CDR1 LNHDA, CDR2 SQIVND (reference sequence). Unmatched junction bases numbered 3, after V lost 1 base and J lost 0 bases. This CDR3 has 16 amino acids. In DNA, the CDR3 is TGTGCCAGTAGTATAGTCGGGGGGAGCTCCTACAATGAGCAGTTCTTC. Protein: CASSIVGGSSYNEQFF.

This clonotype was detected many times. CDR3 sequence: CASRIRDEQYF. The CDR3 bases are TGTGCCAGCAGGATCCGGGATGAGCAGTACTTC. The chain uses TRBV28 and TRBJ2-7; D is perhaps TRBD2 (5 bases). CDR1 is MDHEN, CDR2 SYDVKM, per germline. The CDR3 is 11 amino acids. Trimming took 6 bases from V and 7 from J, leaving 10 bases between them.

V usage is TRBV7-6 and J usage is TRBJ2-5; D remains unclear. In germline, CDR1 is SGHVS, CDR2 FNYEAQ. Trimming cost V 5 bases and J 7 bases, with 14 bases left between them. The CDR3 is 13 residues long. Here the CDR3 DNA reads TGTGCCAGCAGCGGATCCCACCCAGGGACCCAGTACTTC. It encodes CASSGSHPGTQYF.

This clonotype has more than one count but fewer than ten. DNA for the CDR3: TGTGCCAGCACACCCCTGGAGTTTGCGGTGAACACCGGGGAGCTGTTTTTT. It translates to CASTPLEFAVNTGELFF. The V and J genes are TRBV12-3 or TRBV12-4 and TRBJ2-2; D gene unclear. The CDR3 totals 17 residues. V was cut by 7 bases and J by 1 base, with 19 bases left in between.